What follows are 5 T cell receptor beta chains derived from one specimen sequenced in a study of blood T cell repertoires in COVID-19 (dated by TCRdb to the early 2020s). Library prep was done by the immunoSEQ multiplex PCR assay. As stored in TCRdb, this immuneACCESS dataset retains in-frame rearrangements with V and J assigned. A fraction of the clones does not appear; measured against another copy, unresolved V genes explain less than half of the discrepancy, and the remainder lacks a known reason. Within this sample are about 210,000 clones, with 84% of them counted one time only. The ten largest clones add up to approximately 8% of the sample. Source material: peripheral blood. These receptors all stem from a woman aged 45 to 65 with active or convalescent COVID-19.

V gene TRBV9 combines with J gene TRBJ1-6, with D possibly TRBD1 on 6 matching bases. Germline CDR1 is SGDLS and CDR2 is YYNGEE. CDR3 length: 14 amino acids. With 0 bases removed from V and 8 bases from J, the gap between germline ends came to 9 bases. This CDR3 reads CASSVDRVHSPLHF. The CDR3 nucleotides are TGTGCCAGCAGCGTAGACAGGGTTCATTCACCCCTCCACTTT.

The chain links TRBV28 to TRBJ2-5; a possible D gene is TRBD1 (6 bases). The germline V gene has CDR1 MDHEN and CDR2 SYDVKM. The CDR3 loop spans 14 amino acids. V lost 7 bases and J lost 5, with 17 bases in between. For the CDR3, the DNA is TGTGCCAGCACCCTAACAGGGTCGCGCGAGACCCAGTACTTC. This gives the protein CASTLTGSRETQYF.

This clone was counted a single time. The chain joins TRBV10-1 to TRBJ2-1; D possibly corresponds to TRBD2 (7 bases). The CDR3 is made up of 15 amino acids. The germline V gene has CDR1 WNHNN and CDR2 SYGVQD (reference sequence). V lost 2 bases and J 8 bases, leaving 16 bases between the germline ends. This CDR3 is CASSEGGASRDEQFF. CDR3 nucleotide sequence: TGCGCCAGCAGTGAGGGGGGGGCGTCCCGCGATGAGCAGTTCTTC.

The chain links TRBV28 to TRBJ1-1, with D possibly TRBD1 on 5 matching bases. Germline V gives CDR1 MDHEN, CDR2 SYDVKM. The CDR3 contains 13 residues. Trimming removed 7 bases from V and 5 bases from J, with 14 bases in between. CDR3 loop: CASTLRGRTEAFF. For the CDR3, the DNA is TGTGCCAGCACCCTCCGGGGGAGGACTGAAGCTTTCTTT.

The rearrangement links TRBV28 to TRBJ1-5; 10 bases agree with TRBD1. The CDR3 runs to 13 residues. After removal of 6 bases from V and 9 bases from J, the junction contained 5 bases not matched to a gene. Germline V lookup: CDR1 MDHEN, CDR2 SYDVKM. Here the CDR3 reads CASRRDRGPPQHF. The CDR3, as DNA: TGTGCCAGCAGGCGGGACAGGGGACCGCCCCAGCATTTT. The full variable domain, rest sourced from reference TRBV28 and TRBJ1-5, is DVKVTQSSRYLVKRTGEKVFLECVQDMDHENMFWYRQDPGLGLRLIYFSYDVKMKEKGDIPEGYSVSREKKERFSLILESASTNQTSMYLCASRRDRGPPQHFGDGTRLSIL.